A single TCR beta chain is shown here with its context. Its antigen is still unknown. This entry is derived from a study of T cells in Graves' hyperthyroidism and ophthalmopathy. Amplified TCR beta CDR3 regions came from RNA transcripts. The HTBI set primed first-round TCR CDR3 RT-PCR. TCRdb used MiXCR to reprocess the multiplex PCR reads, holding one entry per CDR3 protein. The table lists approximately 520,000 distinct CDR3 sequences, roughly a quarter of them singletons. Ophthalmopathy patients had Clinical Activity Score at least 3, NOSPECS grade at least 4, duration under 3 months. Clinical symptoms, serum thyroxine, TRAb, thyroid ultrasound and orbital computed tomography informed diagnoses. Study results and limitations: Most expanded thyroid clonotypes above 0.001 also appeared in blood.

The clonotype comes from a woman in her twenties or thirties with Graves' ophthalmopathy. The specimen was blood.

CDR3: CSASDGGSYEQYF. In DNA form, the CDR3 reads TGCAGTGCTAGTGATGGTGGTAGCTACGAGCAGTACTTC. This chain uses TRBV20-1 with TRBJ2-7, with D uncertain. Germline assignment: CDR1 DFQATT and CDR2 SNEGSKA (reference sequence). The CDR3 spans 13 residues. V lost 3 bases and J 3 bases, leaving 12 bases between the germline ends.